The next 5 T cell receptor beta chains were all read from a single sample in a study of T cell responses to AZD1222 COVID-19 vaccine. TCRdb's table, derived via immunoSEQ multiplex PCR, lists solely in-frame clones and lacks some. The sample includes about 92,000 clones, 70% to 90% of them seen just once. This material consisted of peripheral blood, taken on day 0 of AZD1222 vaccination. The receptors were sampled from an adult in good health.

This chain joins TRBV4-2 and TRBJ2-7; D gene unclear. CDR3 length equals 13 residues. Germline V CDR1 and CDR2: LGHNA, YNFKEQ. V dropped 1 base and J dropped 1 base, with 5 bases sitting between them. CDR3 residues: CASSQVNSYEQYF. CDR3 DNA sequence: TGTGCCAGCAGCCAAGTTAATTCCTACGAGCAGTACTTC.

V usage is TRBV5-5 and J usage is TRBJ1-6; TRBD1 matches 8 bases. There are 14 residues in the CDR3. The V gene's germline CDR1 is SGHKS and CDR2 YYEKEE (reference sequence). Unmatched junction bases numbered 5, after V lost 5 bases and J lost 7 bases. CDR3 protein: CASRTTGENSPLHF. In DNA form, the CDR3 reads TGTGCCAGCAGGACGACAGGGGAGAATTCACCCCTCCACTTT.

The J gene is TRBJ2-7, the V gene TRBV10-2, with a possible D match to TRBD2 (6 bases). This CDR3 has 14 residues. V gave up 7 bases and J gave up 0 bases, with 13 bases separating them. The germline V gene encodes CDR1 WSHSY and CDR2 SAAADI. CDR3 sequence: CASTAGFLSYEQYF. CDR3 DNA: TGCGCCAGCACCGCGGGGTTCCTCTCCTACGAGCAGTACTTC.

The chain couples TRBV28 to TRBJ2-1, with a tentative D call TRBD2 (5 bases). Germline-derived CDR1 and CDR2 are MDHEN and SYDVKM. This CDR3 has 15 residues. The V and J ends lost 8 bases and 7 bases respectively, with 21 bases between them. CDR3 DNA sequence: TGTGCCAGCTCGGACCCGGGGTCCAGGCGGAATGAGCAGTTCTTC. As protein: CASSDPGSRRNEQFF.

The CDR3 reads CASSSGTGMSAANEKLFF. The CDR3 DNA follows: TGTGCCAGCAGCTCCGGGACAGGAATGAGCGCGGCTAATGAAAAACTGTTTTTT. The V gene is TRBV5-4, the J gene TRBJ1-4; 8 bases match TRBD1. With V trimmed by 3 bases and J by 3 bases, 13 bases remained unmatched. This CDR3 contains 18 residues. Per germline, CDR1 SGHNT and CDR2 YYREEE (reference sequence).